A selection of T cell receptor beta chains follows, all from one sample in a study of cytomegalovirus exposure and HLA in healthy donors. The table came from immunoSEQ multiplex PCR; TCRdb's copy has only in-frame clones and leaves some out. The sample has over 100,000 clones, 70% to 75% seen once. Material for sequencing was PBMCs. These receptors all stem from a male donor in good health and CMV-seronegative. CDR3s include the opening cysteine and the closing phenylalanine or tryptophan. The D gene is left open where the match is weak. Only some rows state a clone size, as once, few, many or a class for expanded clones.

CDR3: CASSPSWDRNQPQHF; DNA: TGTGCCAGCAGCCCTAGTTGGGACAGAAATCAGCCCCAGCATTTT; D: TRBD1; size: -; J: TRBJ1-5; V: TRBV7-8
CDR3: CASSLFGPGANVLTF; DNA: TGTGCCAGCAGCTTATTTGGGCCTGGGGCCAACGTCCTGACTTTC; D: -; size: -; J: TRBJ2-6; V: TRBV11-2
CDR3: CASGGDNNQPQHF; DNA: TGTGCCAGCGGTGGGGACAACAATCAGCCCCAGCATTTT; D: -; size: -; J: TRBJ1-5; V: TRBV7-9
CDR3: CASSLTGAETTEAFF; DNA: TGTGCCAGTAGTTTGACAGGGGCAGAGACCACTGAAGCTTTCTTT; D: TRBD1; size: -; J: TRBJ1-1; V: TRBV19
CDR3: CASSLGPGPSNYGYTF; DNA: TGTGCCAGCAGCTTAGGCCCCGGTCCCTCTAACTATGGCTACACCTTC; D: -; size: -; J: TRBJ1-2; V: TRBV7-2
CDR3: CASSTYTDTQYF; DNA: TGTGCCAGCAGCACCTACACAGATACGCAGTATTTT; D: -; size: -; J: TRBJ2-3; V: TRBV7-8
CDR3: CASSAGQSTDTQYF; DNA: TGTGCCAGTAGTGCCGGACAGTCCACAGATACGCAGTATTTT; D: -; size: -; J: TRBJ2-3; V: TRBV19
CDR3: CASSWGPEGYTF; DNA: TGTGCCAGCAGTTGGGGGCCCGAAGGCTACACCTTC; D: -; size: once; J: TRBJ1-2; V: TRBV28
CDR3: CSASRESEQYF; DNA: TGCAGTGCTTCCAGGGAAAGCGAGCAGTACTTC; D: -; size: -; J: TRBJ2-7; V: TRBV20-1
CDR3: CASSQDGTNSPLHF; DNA: TGCGCCAGCAGCCAAGATGGCACCAATTCACCCCTCCACTTT; D: -; size: few; J: TRBJ1-6; V: TRBV4-1
CDR3: CASRSGTDEKLFF; DNA: TGTGCCAGCAGATCCGGGACAGATGAAAAACTGTTTTTT; D: TRBD1; size: -; J: TRBJ1-4; V: TRBV28
CDR3: CAISESGTSTDTQYF; DNA: TGTGCCATCAGTGAGTCAGGGACTAGCACAGATACGCAGTATTTT; D: -; size: -; J: TRBJ2-3; V: TRBV10-3
CDR3: CASSLGTKETQYF; DNA: TGTGCCAGCAGCTTAGGGACTAAAGAGACCCAGTACTTC; D: TRBD2; size: -; J: TRBJ2-5; V: TRBV7-3
CDR3: CASSFMIGEAFF; DNA: TGTGCCAGCAGTTTTATGATCGGGGAAGCTTTCTTT; D: -; size: -; J: TRBJ1-1; V: TRBV28
CDR3: CASSLAPLAGLYF; DNA: TGTGCTAGCAGCTTAGCTCCACTAGCGGGACTGTATTTT; D: TRBD2; size: few; J: TRBJ2-3; V: TRBV7-7
CDR3: CASSQDPASLNNEQFF; DNA: TGTGCCAGCAGCCAAGACCCGGCTAGCTTGAACAATGAGCAGTTCTTC; D: -; size: -; J: TRBJ2-1; V: TRBV4-2
CDR3: CASSPSTSGPYNEQFF; DNA: TGTGCCAGCAGTCCCTCAACTAGCGGACCCTACAATGAGCAGTTCTTC; D: TRBD2; size: -; J: TRBJ2-1; V: TRBV27
CDR3: CASTLTEGGNEQFF; DNA: TGCGCCAGCACCCTAACCGAAGGCGGCAATGAGCAGTTCTTC; D: -; size: -; J: TRBJ2-1; V: TRBV5-1
CDR3: CARAQVRYGYTF; DNA: TGTGCCCGGGCACAGGTCCGCTATGGCTACACCTTC; D: -; size: -; J: TRBJ1-2; V: TRBV2
CDR3: CASSYEQGAANEQFF; DNA: TGTGCCAGCAGTTACGAACAGGGGGCTGCAAATGAGCAGTTCTTC; D: TRBD1; size: once; J: TRBJ2-1; V: TRBV6-6
CDR3: CASSSPAALNYGYTF; DNA: TGTGCCAGCAGTTCACCCGCGGCCCTTAACTATGGCTACACCTTC; D: -; size: -; J: TRBJ1-2; V: TRBV28
CDR3: CASSQDGEPGNEQFF; DNA: TGTGCCAGCAGCCAGGACGGTGAACCGGGGAATGAGCAGTTCTTC; D: -; size: -; J: TRBJ2-1; V: TRBV11-2
CDR3: CASSLGLAVGEQFF; DNA: TGTGCCAGCAGTTTAGGGTTAGCGGTGGGTGAGCAGTTCTTC; D: -; size: -; J: TRBJ2-1; V: TRBV27
CDR3: CASSPTGGAGSDTQYF; DNA: TGTGCCAGCTCCCCTACGGGGGGGGCTGGGTCAGATACGCAGTATTTT; D: TRBD2; size: few; J: TRBJ2-3; V: TRBV9
CDR3: CAWSVQVNTEAFF; DNA: TGTGCCTGGAGTGTACAGGTTAACACTGAAGCTTTCTTT; D: -; size: -; J: TRBJ1-1; V: TRBV30
CDR3: CAIRGRTADTQYF; DNA: TGTGCCATCAGGGGACGGACAGCAGATACGCAGTATTTT; D: -; size: -; J: TRBJ2-3; V: TRBV10-3
CDR3: CASSFSRDNEQFF; DNA: TGTGCCAGCAGCTTCTCCCGGGACAATGAGCAGTTCTTC; D: -; size: few; J: TRBJ2-1; V: TRBV7-6
CDR3: CASSNRDEQFF; DNA: TGTGCCAGCTCAAACCGCGATGAGCAGTTCTTC; D: -; size: few; J: TRBJ2-1; V: TRBV6-6
CDR3: CASSSYRSYGYTF; DNA: TGTGCCAGCAGCTCCTACCGGTCTTATGGCTACACCTTC; D: -; size: -; J: TRBJ1-2; V: TRBV7-9
CDR3: CASSVGEKSSYNEQFF; DNA: TGTGCCAGCAGCGTAGGAGAAAAGAGCTCCTACAATGAGCAGTTCTTC; D: -; size: -; J: TRBJ2-1; V: TRBV9
CDR3: CASSESPRLAGKYNEQFF; DNA: TGTGCCAGCAGTGAATCCCCCAGACTAGCGGGAAAGTACAATGAGCAGTTCTTC; D: TRBD2; size: many; J: TRBJ2-1; V: TRBV6-1
CDR3: CASNPHPFRESNTGELFF; DNA: TGCGCCAGCAACCCGCACCCGTTCCGGGAATCGAACACCGGGGAGCTGTTTTTT; D: -; size: -; J: TRBJ2-2; V: TRBV4-1
CDR3: CASGRDRALTEAFF; DNA: TGTGCCAGCGGGCGGGACAGGGCATTAACTGAAGCTTTCTTT; D: TRBD1; size: once; J: TRBJ1-1; V: TRBV2
CDR3: CASSFYNTGELFF; DNA: TGTGCCAGCAGTTTCTACAACACCGGGGAGCTGTTTTTT; D: -; size: -; J: TRBJ2-2; V: TRBV27
CDR3: CASTIAGADTDTQYF; DNA: TGTGCCAGCACTATAGCGGGAGCGGACACAGATACGCAGTATTTT; D: TRBD2; size: -; J: TRBJ2-3; V: TRBV19
CDR3: CASSLGLSNTGELFF; DNA: TGCGCCAGCAGCTTAGGACTGTCGAACACCGGGGAGCTGTTTTTT; D: -; size: -; J: TRBJ2-2; V: TRBV5-1
CDR3: CSVVGDRGDRNYGYTF; DNA: TGCAGCGTTGTTGGGGACAGGGGGGATAGAAACTATGGCTACACCTTC; D: TRBD1; size: -; J: TRBJ1-2; V: TRBV29-1